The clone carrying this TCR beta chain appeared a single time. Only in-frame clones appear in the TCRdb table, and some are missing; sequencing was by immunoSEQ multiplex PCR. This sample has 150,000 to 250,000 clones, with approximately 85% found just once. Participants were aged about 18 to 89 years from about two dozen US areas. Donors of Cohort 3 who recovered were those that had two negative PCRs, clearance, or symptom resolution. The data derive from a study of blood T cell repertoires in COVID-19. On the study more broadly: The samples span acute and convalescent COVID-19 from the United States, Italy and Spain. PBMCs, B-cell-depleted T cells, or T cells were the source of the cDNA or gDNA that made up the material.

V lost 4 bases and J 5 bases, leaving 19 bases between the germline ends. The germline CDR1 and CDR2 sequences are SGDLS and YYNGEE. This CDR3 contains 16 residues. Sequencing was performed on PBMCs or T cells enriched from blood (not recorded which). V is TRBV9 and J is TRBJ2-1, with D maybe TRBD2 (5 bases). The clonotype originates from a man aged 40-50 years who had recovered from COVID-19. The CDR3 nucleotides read TGTGCCAGCAGCCGGGATCGGACTCAGCTCCACAATGAGCAGTTCTTC. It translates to CASSRDRTQLHNEQFF.